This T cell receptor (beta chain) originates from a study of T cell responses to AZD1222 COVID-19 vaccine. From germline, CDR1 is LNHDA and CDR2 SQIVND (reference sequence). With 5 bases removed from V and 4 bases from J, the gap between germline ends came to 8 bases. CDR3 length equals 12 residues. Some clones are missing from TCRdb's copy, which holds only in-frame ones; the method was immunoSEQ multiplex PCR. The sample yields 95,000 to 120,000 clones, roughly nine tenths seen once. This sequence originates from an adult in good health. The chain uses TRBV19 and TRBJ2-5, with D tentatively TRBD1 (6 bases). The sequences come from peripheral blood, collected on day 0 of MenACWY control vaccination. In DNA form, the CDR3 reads TGTGCCAGTAGTCTACAGGGAGAGACCCAGTACTTC. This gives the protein CASSLQGETQYF. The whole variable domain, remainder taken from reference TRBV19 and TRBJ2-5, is DGGITQSPKYLFRKEGQNVTLSCEQNLNHDAMYWYRQDPGQGLRLIYYSQIVNDFQKGDIAEGYSVSREKKESFPLTVTSAQKNPTAFYLCASSLQGETQYFGPGTRLLVL.